This T cell receptor (beta chain) was profiled in a study of cytomegalovirus exposure and HLA in healthy donors. PCR amplification relied on 60 Vbeta primers (plus 13 Jbeta primers). Sequencing was performed with immunoSEQ multiplex PCR; in TCRdb, only in-frame clones are kept and a portion is missing. The repertoire includes approximately 180,000 clones, just over 75% of them detected once, and roughly 3.7% sits in the top ten. Comments on this clone: Its target is not known.

Points from the study as a whole: The likely explanation for a cluster of highly shared sequence variants was sequencing artifact.

This sequence originates from an older woman in good health and CMV-seropositive. Material: PBMCs.

CDR3 coding DNA: TGTGCCAGCAGCGCGGCCGGACAGGGGGCTTTGACCCAGTACTTC. Residues: CASSAAGQGALTQYF. J is TRBJ2-5 and V is TRBV7-8; 11 positions agree with TRBD1. The CDR3 runs to 15 residues. After removal of 5 bases from V and 7 bases from J, the junction contained 9 bases not matched to a gene. Germline V gene sequence: CDR1 SGHVS, CDR2 FQNEAQ.